Listed below are T cell receptor beta chains from one sample, sequenced in a study of blood T cell repertoires in COVID-19. TCRdb's copy holds only in-frame clones and misses some; the assay was immunoSEQ multiplex PCR. Of about 300,000 clones listed, around 90% are singletons. Sequencing used PBMCs or T cells enriched from blood (not recorded which). The receptors shown here come from a woman in her 30s who had recovered from COVID-19. The CDR3 runs from the conserved cysteine through the conserved F or W. Each record gives: clone size, V gene, J gene, CDR3 protein. A clone size is listed for some rows: how often the clone was seen (once, few, many), or a class if it is expanded.

>.|TRBV10-2|TRBJ1-2
CASARDRGLAYGYTF
>.|TRBV28|TRBJ1-6
CASSFGSSYNSPLHF
>.|TRBV19|TRBJ2-3
CASSPGDRGITDTQYF
>.|TRBV10-3|TRBJ1-1
CAIRGTDPNLNTEAFF
>.|TRBV7-2|TRBJ1-5
CASSPDKDQPQHF
>.|TRBV2|TRBJ1-2
CASSVGTGGENGYTF
>.|TRBV4-1|TRBJ1-2
CASSEPRGRDYGYTF
>.|TRBV4-2|TRBJ1-2
CASSQLQGDGYTF
>.|TRBV11-2|TRBJ2-7
CASSLDLRYEQYF
>.|TRBV19|TRBJ2-7
CASSIGESYEQYF
>.|TRBV29-1|TRBJ2-7
CSVEVTDRASYEQYF
>.|TRBV4-3|TRBJ1-1
CASSQDGRSYNEAFF
>.|TRBV14|TRBJ1-1
CASSQVFGATEAFF
>.|TRBV7-9|TRBJ2-6
CAGGGGDRAGANVLTF
>.|TRBV5-1|TRBJ1-1
CASSPGQGGWMNTEAFF
>.|TRBV3-1/TRBV3-2|TRBJ1-2
CASSPGGTGDLSYTF
>.|TRBV7-6|TRBJ2-7
CASSPRTGDPDEQYF
>.|TRBV9|TRBJ2-1
CASSVAIMDEQFF
>few|TRBV30|TRBJ1-5
CAWATEWNQPQHF
>.|TRBV7-6|TRBJ1-1
CASSLAEGTEAFF
>.|TRBV4-1|TRBJ2-7
CASSPSGTGFEQYF
>once|TRBV5-1|TRBJ2-7
CASSNGQGSSEQYF
>.|TRBV7-8|TRBJ1-4
CASSSTGTRDEKLFF
>.|TRBV7-2|TRBJ1-2
CASSPTRINYGYTF
>.|TRBV9|TRBJ1-3
CASSSRTGPGNTIYF
>.|TRBV29-1|TRBJ2-3
CSVWTGSTDTQYF
>once|TRBV2|TRBJ2-7
CASRTGTGGPYEQYF
>.|TRBV19|TRBJ1-2
CASSQGRGGVGYTF
>few|TRBV12-3/TRBV12-4|TRBJ1-2
CASTPGGSGYTF
>.|TRBV10-2|TRBJ2-3
CASTTGLLNPDTQYF
>.|TRBV5-1|TRBJ2-3
CASSPGLAGTDTQYF
>.|TRBV5-1|TRBJ1-2
CASSPGRGWYGYTF
>.|TRBV3-1/TRBV3-2|TRBJ1-5
CASSRGQGSNQPQHF
>once|TRBV19|TRBJ2-7
CASSPGGQHYEQYF
>.|TRBV30|TRBJ1-4
CAWRGRATNEKLFF
>.|TRBV5-8|TRBJ2-2
CASSRTGQSPQVRAGELFF
>many|TRBV30|TRBJ1-2
CAWKKSHRELRTGYTF
>.|TRBV5-1|TRBJ1-4
CASSFWTGREKLFF
>once|TRBV7-9|TRBJ1-3
CASSLALSGDGGNTIYF
>once|TRBV3-1/TRBV3-2|TRBJ2-1
CASSQRRLAGRYNEQFF
>.|TRBV30|TRBJ1-1
CAWSHRDSKNTEAFF
>.|TRBV9|TRBJ1-2
CASSVDVGPNYGYTF
>.|TRBV25-1|TRBJ2-1
CASSGGTAYNEQFF
>.|TRBV6-5|TRBJ1-6
CASSHFDSPLHF
>.|TRBV19|TRBJ1-2
CASTDETGGIGGYTF
>.|TRBV6-2/TRBV6-3|TRBJ1-5
CASSYAQGANQPQHF
>.|TRBV24-1|TRBJ2-1
CATSDSSAASGEQFF
>.|TRBV6-5|TRBJ2-7
CASRTQGERYEQYF
>.|TRBV3-1/TRBV3-2|TRBJ2-4
CASTQGKSPPGNIQYF
>few|TRBV5-1|TRBJ1-2
CASSLEGQGPYGYTF